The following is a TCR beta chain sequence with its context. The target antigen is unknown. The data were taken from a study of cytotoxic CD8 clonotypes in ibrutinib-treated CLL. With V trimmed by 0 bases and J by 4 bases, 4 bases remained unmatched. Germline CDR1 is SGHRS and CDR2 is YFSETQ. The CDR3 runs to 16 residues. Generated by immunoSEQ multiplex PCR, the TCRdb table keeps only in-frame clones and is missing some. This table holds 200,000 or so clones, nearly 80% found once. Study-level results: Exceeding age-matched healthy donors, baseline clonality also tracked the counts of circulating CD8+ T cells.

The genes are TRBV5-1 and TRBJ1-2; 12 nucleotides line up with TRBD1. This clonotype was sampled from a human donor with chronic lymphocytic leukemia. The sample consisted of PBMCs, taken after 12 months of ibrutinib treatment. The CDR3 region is CASSLAGTGGLYGYTF. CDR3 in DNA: TGCGCCAGCAGCTTGGCCGGGACAGGGGGCCTCTATGGCTACACCTTC.